The T cell receptor (beta chain) under discussion was sequenced for a study of cytomegalovirus exposure and HLA in healthy donors. Primers included in the PCR were 60 Vbeta and 13 Jbeta primers. In the original workflow: Counted up in a later analysis, unique TCR beta chains came to approximately 83 million, with about 9.9 million shared. Produced via immunoSEQ multiplex PCR; TCRdb's table is partial and in-frame only. The DNA was the basis for D and trimming; V, J and clone size are from that table. Of 150,000 to 200,000 clones listed, 86% were seen once; the top ten hold over 1.5%. This CDR3 has 13 residues. With V trimmed by 6 bases and J by 11 bases, 11 bases remained unmatched. CDR1 is MNHEY, CDR2 SVGAGI, per germline. This clone turned up a few times. What it binds is unknown. Points from the study as a whole: Later on, an analysis found that several of the most significant clusters appeared to be linked to common viral pathogens, which included parvovirus B19. In a later analysis, compared with equally common non-associated chains, HLA-associated beta chains were more expanded.

Donors in the study were healthy people who gave bone marrow. Sample: PBMCs. The source of this sequence is a woman aged 18-30 years in good health and CMV-seronegative. The rearrangement links TRBV6-5 to TRBJ1-1, with 8 bases identical to TRBD1. CDR3 nucleotides: TGTGCCAGCAGCCAAGTTACCGACAGGGGTGCTTTCTTT. As protein: CASSQVTDRGAFF.